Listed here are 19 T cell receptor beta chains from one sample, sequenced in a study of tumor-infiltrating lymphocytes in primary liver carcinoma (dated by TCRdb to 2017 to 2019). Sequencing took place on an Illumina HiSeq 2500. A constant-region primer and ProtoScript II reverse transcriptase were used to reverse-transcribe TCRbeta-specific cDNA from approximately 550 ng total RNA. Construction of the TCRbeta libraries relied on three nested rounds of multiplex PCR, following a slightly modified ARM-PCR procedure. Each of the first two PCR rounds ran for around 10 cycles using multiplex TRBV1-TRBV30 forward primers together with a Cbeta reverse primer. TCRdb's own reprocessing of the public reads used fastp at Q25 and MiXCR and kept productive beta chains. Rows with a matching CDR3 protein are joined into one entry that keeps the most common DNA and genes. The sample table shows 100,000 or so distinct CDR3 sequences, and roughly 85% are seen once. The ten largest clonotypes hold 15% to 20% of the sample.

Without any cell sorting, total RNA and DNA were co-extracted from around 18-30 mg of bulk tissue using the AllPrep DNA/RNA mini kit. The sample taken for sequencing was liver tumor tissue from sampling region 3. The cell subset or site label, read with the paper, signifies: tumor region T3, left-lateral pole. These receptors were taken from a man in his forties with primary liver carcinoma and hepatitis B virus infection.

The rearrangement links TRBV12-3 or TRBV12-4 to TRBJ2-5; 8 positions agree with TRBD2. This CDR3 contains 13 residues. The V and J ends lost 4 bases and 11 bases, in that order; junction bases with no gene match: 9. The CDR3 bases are TGTGCCAGCAGTTCAGCGGGGGTAGAGGCACAGTACTTC. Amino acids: CASSSAGVEAQYF.

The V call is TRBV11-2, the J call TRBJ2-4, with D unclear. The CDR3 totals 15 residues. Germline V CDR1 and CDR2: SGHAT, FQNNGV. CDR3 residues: CGRTTSAVTKNIQYF. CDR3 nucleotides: TGTGGCAGGACCACTTCGGCGGTAACCAAAAACATTCAGTACTTC. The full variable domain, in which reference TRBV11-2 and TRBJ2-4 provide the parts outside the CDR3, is EAGVAQSPRYKIIEKRQSVAFWCNPISGHATLYWYQQILGQGPKLLIQFQNNGVVDDSQLPKDRFSAERLKGVDSTLKIQPAKLEDSAVYLCGRTTSAVTKNIQYFGAGTRLSVL.

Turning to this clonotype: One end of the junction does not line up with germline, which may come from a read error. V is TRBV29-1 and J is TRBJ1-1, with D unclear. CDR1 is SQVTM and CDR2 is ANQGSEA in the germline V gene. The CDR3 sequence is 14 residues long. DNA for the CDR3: TGCAGCACTGAAGATCGGGGTTGGCTCACTGAAGTTTTCTTT. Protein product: CSTEDRGWLTEVFF.

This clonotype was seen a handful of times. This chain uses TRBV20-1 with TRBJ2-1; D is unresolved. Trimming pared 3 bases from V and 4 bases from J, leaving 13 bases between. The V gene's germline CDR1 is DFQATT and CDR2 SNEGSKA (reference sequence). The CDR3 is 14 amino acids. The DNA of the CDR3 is TGCAGTGCTAGGGGGAATGGGCAGTACAATGAGCAGTTCTTC. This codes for CSARGNGQYNEQFF.

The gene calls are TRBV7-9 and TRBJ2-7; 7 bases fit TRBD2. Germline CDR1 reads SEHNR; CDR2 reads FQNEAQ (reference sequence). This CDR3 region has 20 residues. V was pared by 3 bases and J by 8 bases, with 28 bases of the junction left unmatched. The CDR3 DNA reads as TGTGCCAGCAGCTTTTTTAAACTAGCGAGGAAGAAAATTGTCAGTGGCAAGCAGTACTTC. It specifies CASSFFKLARKKIVSGKQYF.

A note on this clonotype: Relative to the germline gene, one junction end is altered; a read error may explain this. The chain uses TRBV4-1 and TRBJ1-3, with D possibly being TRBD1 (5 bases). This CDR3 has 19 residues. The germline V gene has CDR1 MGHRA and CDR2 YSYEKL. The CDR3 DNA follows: TGCGCCAGCAACCAAGAGACGGGTCAAAGGGGTCACTCTGGAAACACCATATATTTT. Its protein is CASNQETGQRGHSGNTIYF.

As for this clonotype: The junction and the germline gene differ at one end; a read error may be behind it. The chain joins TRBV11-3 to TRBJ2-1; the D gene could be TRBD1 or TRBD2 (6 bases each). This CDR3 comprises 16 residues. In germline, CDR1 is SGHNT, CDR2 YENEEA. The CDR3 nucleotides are TGTGCCACTAGCTTAGGGGGGTCCCCTAGGTACAGTGAGCAGTTCTTC. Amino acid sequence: CATSLGGSPRYSEQFF.

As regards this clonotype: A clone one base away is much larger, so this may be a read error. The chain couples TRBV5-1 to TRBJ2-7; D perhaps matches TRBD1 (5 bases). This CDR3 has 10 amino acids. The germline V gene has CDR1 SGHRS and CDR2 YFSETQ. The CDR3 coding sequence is TGCGCCAGCAACTTGATGGGAAGGGGCTTC. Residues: CASNLMGRGF.

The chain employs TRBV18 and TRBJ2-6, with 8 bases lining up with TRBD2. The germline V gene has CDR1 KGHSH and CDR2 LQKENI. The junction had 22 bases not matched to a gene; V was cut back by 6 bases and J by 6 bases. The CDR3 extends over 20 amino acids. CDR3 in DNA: TGTGCCAGCTCCACCGCTATGAGCGGGAGCTTGGTACCTGAGGCCAACGTCCTGACTTTC. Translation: CASSTAMSGSLVPEANVLTF.

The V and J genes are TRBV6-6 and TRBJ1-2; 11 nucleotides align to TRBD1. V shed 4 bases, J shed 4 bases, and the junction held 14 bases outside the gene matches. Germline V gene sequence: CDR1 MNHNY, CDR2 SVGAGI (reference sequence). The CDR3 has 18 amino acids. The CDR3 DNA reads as TGTGCCAGCAGTTTAATGAGGACAGGGGGCGCAGAGGGCTATGGCTACACCTTC. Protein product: CASSLMRTGGAEGYGYTF.

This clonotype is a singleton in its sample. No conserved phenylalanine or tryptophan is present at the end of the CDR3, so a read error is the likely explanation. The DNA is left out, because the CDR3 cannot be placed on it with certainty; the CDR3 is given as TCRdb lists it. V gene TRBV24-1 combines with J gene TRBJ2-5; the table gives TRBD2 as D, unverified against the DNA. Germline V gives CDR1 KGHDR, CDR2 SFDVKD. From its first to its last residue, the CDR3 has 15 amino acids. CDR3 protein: CATSDWKGRQETHYI.

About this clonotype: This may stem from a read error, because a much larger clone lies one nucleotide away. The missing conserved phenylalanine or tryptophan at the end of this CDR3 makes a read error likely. The CDR3 loop is CASSQDRLVAGWPGETQYS. The CDR3 nucleotides read TGTGCCAGCAGCCAAGATCGGTTGGTAGCGGGATGGCCCGGGGAGACCCAGTACTCC. V and J are TRBV4-2 and TRBJ2-5, with TRBD2 matching over 8 bases. CDR1 is LGHNA, CDR2 YNFKEQ, per germline. The CDR3 totals 19 residues. The V gene end was trimmed by 0 bases and the J gene end by 5 bases; junction bases not matched to a gene: 17.

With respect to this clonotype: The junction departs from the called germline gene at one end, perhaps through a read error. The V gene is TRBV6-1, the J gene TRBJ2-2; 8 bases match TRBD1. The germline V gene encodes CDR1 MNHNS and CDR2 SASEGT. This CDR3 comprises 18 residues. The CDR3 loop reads CASRGPGQADANTWELFF. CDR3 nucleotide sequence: TGTGCCAGTAGGGGACCGGGACAGGCTGACGCGAACACCTGGGAGCTGTTTTTT.

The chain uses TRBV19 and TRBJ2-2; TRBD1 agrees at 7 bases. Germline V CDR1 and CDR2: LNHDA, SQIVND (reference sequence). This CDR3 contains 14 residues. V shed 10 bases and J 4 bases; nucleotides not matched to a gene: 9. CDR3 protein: CANSSTGTTGELFF. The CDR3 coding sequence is TGTGCCAATAGCTCGACAGGGACCACCGGGGAGCTGTTTTTT.

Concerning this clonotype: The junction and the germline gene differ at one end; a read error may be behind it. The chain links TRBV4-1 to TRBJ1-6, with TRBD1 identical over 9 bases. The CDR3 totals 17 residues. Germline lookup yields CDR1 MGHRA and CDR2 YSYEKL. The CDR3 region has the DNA TGCGCCAGCAGCCAAGATCGGGGACAGGGCCGGAATTCATCCCTCCATTTT. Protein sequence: CASSQDRGQGRNSSLHF.

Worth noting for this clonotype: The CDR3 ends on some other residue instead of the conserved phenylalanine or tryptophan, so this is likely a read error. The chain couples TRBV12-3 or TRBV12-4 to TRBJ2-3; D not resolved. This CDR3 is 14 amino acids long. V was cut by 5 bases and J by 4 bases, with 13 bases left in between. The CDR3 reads CASSPVARPDTQYL. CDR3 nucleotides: TGTGCCAGCAGTCCCGTGGCTAGGCCAGATACGCAGTATCTT.

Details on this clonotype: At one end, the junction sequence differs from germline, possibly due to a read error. DNA of the CDR3: TGTACCAGTAGCCAATGGGGAGAGACCCAGTACTTC. It codes for CTSSQWGETQYF. The rearrangement uses TRBV4-2 and TRBJ2-5; D is uncertain. Germline-derived CDR1 and CDR2 are LGHNA and YNFKEQ. The CDR3 extends over 12 amino acids.

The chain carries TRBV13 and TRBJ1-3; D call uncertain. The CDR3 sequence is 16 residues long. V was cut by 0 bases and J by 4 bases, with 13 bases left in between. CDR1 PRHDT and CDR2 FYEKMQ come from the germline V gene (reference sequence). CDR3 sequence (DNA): TGTGCCAGCAGCTTAGGCGTCAACTTCTCCGGAAACACCATATATTTT. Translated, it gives CASSLGVNFSGNTIYF.

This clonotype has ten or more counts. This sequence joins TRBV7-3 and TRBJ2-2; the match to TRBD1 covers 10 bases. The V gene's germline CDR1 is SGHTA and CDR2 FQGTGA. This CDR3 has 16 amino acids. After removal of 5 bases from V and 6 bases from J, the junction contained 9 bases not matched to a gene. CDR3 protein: CASSPLGQGGSGELFF. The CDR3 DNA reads TGTGCCAGCAGCCCCCTCGGACAGGGGGGTTCCGGGGAGCTGTTTTTT.